The 27 T cell receptor beta chains presented below share a single source sample, sequenced in a study of beta chain features in type 1 diabetes. Expressed TCRB transcripts were sequenced because the isolated RNA had all been reverse transcribed beforehand. Method: immunoSEQ multiplex PCR; TCRdb's copy keeps in-frame clones and lacks some. Counted here are 390,000 or so clones, around 13% occurring once; the ten biggest clones make up roughly 0.036%. Sample: naive CD4+ T cells from blood. Receptors originate from a man aged 25-45 years in good health.

The CDR3 DNA reads TGTGCCAGCAGCCTTGGGACAGGGGCGGTTGGCTACACCTTC. Its translation is CASSLGTGAVGYTF. The rearrangement uses TRBV7-2 and TRBJ1-2; TRBD1 matches at 10 bases. CDR1 is SGHTA, CDR2 FQGNSA, per germline. The CDR3 length is 14 residues. V gave up 5 bases and J gave up 7 bases; unmatched junction bases: 7.

This clone was counted only a few times. This sequence joins TRBV5-1 and TRBJ2-7; 8 bases are a match to TRBD2. Germline V gene lookup returns CDR1 SGHRS and CDR2 YFSETQ. The CDR3 loop spans 14 amino acids. Germline trimming cut 1 base from V and 3 bases from J; bases unmatched to any gene: 3. In DNA, the CDR3 is TGCGCCAGCAGCTTGACTAGCGGAAACTACGAGCAGTACTTC. This codes for CASSLTSGNYEQYF.

This clone appeared a few times. V usage is TRBV27 and J usage is TRBJ2-4; 8 nucleotides align to TRBD1. Germline assignment: CDR1 MNHEY and CDR2 SMNVEV (reference sequence). V was clipped by 6 bases and J by 0 bases; unmatched bases: 16. The CDR3 has 19 amino acids. The CDR3 sequence is CASSPTTGVFVLAKNIQYF. CDR3 coding DNA: TGTGCCAGCAGCCCCACGACAGGGGTTTTCGTTCTAGCCAAAAACATTCAGTACTTC.

This clone was observed a handful of times. The CDR3 region is CASSLVASPLSSGNTIYF. The CDR3 DNA reads TGTGCCAGCAGCTTAGTAGCGTCACCACTAAGCTCTGGAAACACCATATATTTT. This chain connects TRBV7-2 to TRBJ1-3, with no clear D. There are 18 residues in the CDR3. The germline gives CDR1 SGHTA, CDR2 FQGNSA. Trimming cost V 1 base and J 0 bases, with 16 bases left between them. Full variable domain (remainder filled in from reference TRBV7-2 and TRBJ1-3): GAGVSQSPSNKVTEKGKDVELRCDPISGHTALYWYRQSLGQGLEFLIYFQGNSAPDKSGLPSDRFSAERTGGSVSTLTIQRTQQEDSAVYLCASSLVASPLSSGNTIYFGEGSWLTVV.

In this sample, this clone turned up a few times. This chain connects TRBV7-3 to TRBJ2-3; 8 bases fit TRBD2. Per the germline V gene, CDR1 is SGHTA and CDR2 is FQGTGA. V trimming: 5 bases; J trimming: 4 bases; junction bases outside the gene matches: 11. This CDR3 is 16 amino acids long. The CDR3 loop reads CASSRLPGLGPDTQYF. CDR3 DNA sequence: TGTGCCAGCAGCAGACTGCCGGGACTAGGACCAGATACGCAGTATTTT.

The chain carries TRBV6-5 and TRBJ2-3; the D gene could be TRBD1 or TRBD2 (5 bases each). Trimming pared 2 bases from V and 3 bases from J, leaving 12 bases between. This CDR3 is 15 amino acids long. Per germline, CDR1 MNHEY and CDR2 SVGAGI. The CDR3 loop is CASSYGQGETDTQYF. CDR3 nucleotides: TGTGCCAGCAGTTACGGGCAGGGAGAGACAGATACGCAGTATTTT.

The rearrangement joins TRBV15 to TRBJ2-1, with TRBD1 identical over 7 bases. J lost 2 bases, V lost 2 bases, and 3 bases had no gene match. CDR1 is LNHNV, CDR2 YYDKDF, per germline (reference sequence). The CDR3 sequence is 15 residues long. In nucleotides, the CDR3 is TGTGCCACCAGCAGAAGACAGGGTGCCTACAATGAGCAGTTCTTC. Translation gives CATSRRQGAYNEQFF.

The rearrangement joins TRBV7-2 to TRBJ2-3; 7 nucleotides agree with TRBD2. CDR3 length: 14 amino acids. With V trimmed by 3 bases and J by 1 base, 1 base remained unmatched. The germline CDR1 and CDR2 sequences are SGHTA and FQGNSA. The CDR3: CASSFRGGTDTQYF. CDR3 DNA: TGTGCCAGCAGCTTTCGGGGGGGCACAGATACGCAGTATTTT.

The gene calls are TRBV13 and TRBJ1-2; D perhaps matches TRBD1 (5 bases). The germline V gene has CDR1 PRHDT and CDR2 FYEKMQ (reference sequence). CDR3 length: 16 amino acids. The V and J ends lost 4 bases and 4 bases respectively, with 19 bases between them. CDR3 in amino acids: CASSSPRGIKGYGYTF. The DNA of the CDR3 is TGTGCCAGCAGCTCCCCCCGGGGGATTAAGGGCTATGGCTACACCTTC.

This clone occurred a few times. The rearrangement joins TRBV13 to TRBJ2-5; the match to TRBD1 covers 11 bases. Germline V gives CDR1 PRHDT, CDR2 FYEKMQ (reference sequence). The CDR3 covers 18 residues. Losses at the gene ends were 7 bases for V and 2 bases for J; bases not matched to a gene: 15. The CDR3 here is CASTLLPGQGGQQETQYF. CDR3 nucleotide sequence: TGTGCCAGCACCCTGCTTCCGGGACAGGGGGGTCAGCAAGAGACCCAGTACTTC.

This clone has only a few counts. The chain combines TRBV7-2 with TRBJ2-1; no reliable D call. This CDR3 is built from 13 residues. CDR1 and CDR2 from the germline V gene are SGHTA and FQGNSA. The V and J ends lost 4 bases and 4 bases respectively, with 8 bases between them. Here the CDR3 reads CASSSLQYNEQFF. CDR3 coding DNA: TGTGCCAGCAGCTCCCTTCAGTACAATGAGCAGTTCTTC. Supplemented by reference TRBV7-2 and TRBJ2-1, the full variable domain reads GAGVSQSPSNKVTEKGKDVELRCDPISGHTALYWYRQSLGQGLEFLIYFQGNSAPDKSGLPSDRFSAERTGGSVSTLTIQRTQQEDSAVYLCASSSLQYNEQFFGPGTRLTVL.

This clone showed up just a few times. CDR3 residues: CSVLIGGPYEQYF. Here the CDR3 DNA reads TGCAGCGTTCTCATCGGGGGCCCCTACGAGCAGTACTTC. V is TRBV29-1 and J is TRBJ2-7; D tentatively reads TRBD1 or TRBD2 (6 bases each). V lost 5 bases and J lost 2, with 13 bases in between. This CDR3 has 13 amino acids. Germline V gene sequence: CDR1 SQVTM, CDR2 ANQGSEA.

The table lists this clone with a few counts. The chain joins TRBV5-6 to TRBJ1-6; 9 bases agree with TRBD1. This CDR3 is 11 amino acids long. The ends lost 5 bases at V and 16 bases at J; junction bases unmatched: 4. CDR1 and CDR2 from the germline V gene are SGHDT and YYEEEE. The CDR3, as DNA: TGTGCCAGCAGTTTTGGGACAGGGCTCCACTTT. This translates into CASSFGTGLHF.

This clone was detected only a few times. The J gene is TRBJ2-4, the V gene TRBV15; TRBD1 matches 9 bases. From germline, CDR1 is LNHNV and CDR2 YYDKDF (reference sequence). The CDR3 sequence is 14 residues long. The V segment lost 0 bases and the J segment 10 bases; nucleotides outside the gene matches: 4. This CDR3 reads CATSRENRGQIQYF. The CDR3 coding sequence is TGTGCCACCAGCAGAGAGAACAGGGGGCAGATTCAGTACTTC.

This clone occurred a few times. V gene TRBV7-2 combines with J gene TRBJ1-5; D perhaps matches TRBD1 (5 bases). Trimming cost V 5 bases and J 6 bases, with 14 bases left between them. Germline loops: CDR1 SGHTA, CDR2 FQGNSA. The CDR3 spans 14 residues. CDR3 region: CASSTGDRSQPQHF. The CDR3 nucleotides are TGTGCCAGCAGCACGGGGGACCGGAGTCAGCCCCAGCATTTT.

This clone showed up just a few times. The gene calls are TRBV6-5 and TRBJ1-1; D perhaps matches TRBD1 (5 bases). V dropped 6 bases and J dropped 2 bases, with 16 bases sitting between them. CDR3 length equals 15 residues. Germline CDR1 reads MNHEY; CDR2 reads SVGAGI. The CDR3 DNA follows: TGTGCCAGCAGCTCACAGTTCAGGGTTAACACTGAAGCTTTCTTT. Translating it yields CASSSQFRVNTEAFF.

This clone occurred a few times. The rearrangement uses TRBV7-6 and TRBJ1-2; possibly TRBD1 for D (6 bases). The ends were cut back, 0 bases at V and 1 base at J, with 15 bases in the middle. This CDR3 is built from 17 residues. Germline V gene sequence: CDR1 SGHVS, CDR2 FNYEAQ. For the CDR3, the DNA is TGTGCCAGCAGCTTAGCCCCGGTGGGGGCGAGTAACTATGGCTACACCTTC. Translation: CASSLAPVGASNYGYTF.

This rearrangement joins TRBV29-1 to TRBJ2-2; TRBD2 is a possible D gene (6 bases). CDR3 length: 13 residues. Between the trimmed V and J ends, which lost 7 bases and 4 bases, there was a span of 13 bases. Germline CDR1 SQVTM, CDR2 ANQGSEA. The chain's CDR3 is CSAAGGGTGELFF. In DNA form, the CDR3 reads TGCAGCGCCGCCGGGGGAGGCACCGGGGAGCTGTTTTTT.

This CDR3 is CASRGTSSFSGEQYF. Here the CDR3 DNA reads TGTGCCAGCAGAGGGACATCTTCATTTTCGGGGGAGCAGTACTTC. The chain joins TRBV2 to TRBJ2-7, with D maybe TRBD1 (6 bases). V lost 6 bases and J 7 bases, leaving 22 bases between the germline ends. Germline V CDR1 and CDR2: SNHLY, FYNNEI. The CDR3 is 15 amino acids.

The CDR3, as DNA: TGTGCCAGCAGATATCATGCCAGGGGAAATCAGCCCCAGCATTTT. It yields the protein CASRYHARGNQPQHF. This chain links TRBV6-5 with TRBJ1-5; possible D gene TRBD1, 6 bases. Looked up from germline, CDR1 is MNHEY and CDR2 is SVGAGI. There are 15 residues in the CDR3. The V end lost 6 bases, the J end lost 4 bases, and 16 bases lay between the germline ends.

This clone was detected a few times. V gene TRBV7-2 combines with J gene TRBJ1-5; no clear D. Germline V gives CDR1 SGHTA, CDR2 FQGNSA. Trimming left V 1 base short and J 0 bases short, with 7 bases between. The CDR3 extends over 15 amino acids. The CDR3 nucleotides read TGTGCCAGCAGCTTAGTAGGGTATAGCAATCAGCCCCAGCATTTT. Protein product: CASSLVGYSNQPQHF.

This clone was found a few times. The genes are TRBV30 and TRBJ1-4; no reliable D call. CDR3 length: 15 amino acids. V lost 2 bases to trimming and J lost 0 bases, with 10 bases between them. CDR1 is GTSNPN, CDR2 SVGIG, per germline (reference sequence). In DNA form, the CDR3 reads TGTGCCTGGAGTACCCTACGTGCAACTAATGAAAAACTGTTTTTT. Amino acid sequence: CAWSTLRATNEKLFF. The whole variable domain, filled in from reference TRBV30 and TRBJ1-4, reads SQTIHQWPATLVQPVGSPLSLECTVEGTSNPNLYWYRQAAGRGLQLLFYSVGIGQISSEVPQNLSASRPQDRQFILSSKKLLLSDSGFYLCAWSTLRATNEKLFFGSGTQLSVL.

This clone was detected only a few times. This chain uses TRBV19 with TRBJ2-5; the D gene is possibly TRBD2 (6 bases). Germline values: CDR1 LNHDA, CDR2 SQIVND (reference sequence). Trimming stripped 6 bases from V and 3 bases from J, with 8 bases between. This CDR3 is built from 12 residues. For the CDR3, the DNA is TGTGCCAGTAGCGGGAGTGAAGAGACCCAGTACTTC. Translated: CASSGSEETQYF.

The gene calls are TRBV6-6 and TRBJ2-7, with 10 bases matching TRBD1. CDR1 MNHNY and CDR2 SVGAGI come from the germline V gene (reference sequence). This CDR3 is 14 amino acids long. V shed 6 bases and J 1 base; nucleotides not matched to a gene: 3. CDR3 in DNA: TGTGCCAGCAGACGGGGACAGGGGTCCTACGAGCAGTACGTC. The encoded protein is CASRRGQGSYEQYV.

The chain joins TRBV25-1 to TRBJ1-6; D remains unclear. The CDR3 covers 15 residues. The germline V gene has CDR1 MGHDK and CDR2 SYGVNS. The germline V and J ends were trimmed by 5 bases and 8 bases, with 16 bases remaining between them. In DNA, the CDR3 is TGTGCCAGCAGTAGAGACTCGGAATGGCATTCACCCCTCCACTTT. It encodes CASSRDSEWHSPLHF.

This clone was detected only a few times. This chain links TRBV2 with TRBJ1-2; D ambiguous. The CDR3 contains 15 residues. Trimming shortened V by 3 bases and J by 2 bases, and 13 bases separated the two germline ends. Looked up from germline, CDR1 is SNHLY and CDR2 is FYNNEI. CDR3 sequence (DNA): TGTGCCAGCAGTGACTGGGCAGGATTAAACTATGGCTACACCTTC. Protein: CASSDWAGLNYGYTF.

This clone was seen more than once but under ten times. The chain couples TRBV5-6 to TRBJ1-5, with D maybe TRBD1 (6 bases). Germline V gene data show CDR1 as SGHDT and CDR2 as YYEEEE. With 1 base removed from V and 3 bases from J, the gap between germline ends came to 11 bases. The CDR3 is made up of 15 amino acids. Here the CDR3 reads CASSLMGANNQPQHF. The CDR3, as DNA: TGTGCCAGCAGCTTGATGGGGGCTAACAATCAGCCCCAGCATTTT.